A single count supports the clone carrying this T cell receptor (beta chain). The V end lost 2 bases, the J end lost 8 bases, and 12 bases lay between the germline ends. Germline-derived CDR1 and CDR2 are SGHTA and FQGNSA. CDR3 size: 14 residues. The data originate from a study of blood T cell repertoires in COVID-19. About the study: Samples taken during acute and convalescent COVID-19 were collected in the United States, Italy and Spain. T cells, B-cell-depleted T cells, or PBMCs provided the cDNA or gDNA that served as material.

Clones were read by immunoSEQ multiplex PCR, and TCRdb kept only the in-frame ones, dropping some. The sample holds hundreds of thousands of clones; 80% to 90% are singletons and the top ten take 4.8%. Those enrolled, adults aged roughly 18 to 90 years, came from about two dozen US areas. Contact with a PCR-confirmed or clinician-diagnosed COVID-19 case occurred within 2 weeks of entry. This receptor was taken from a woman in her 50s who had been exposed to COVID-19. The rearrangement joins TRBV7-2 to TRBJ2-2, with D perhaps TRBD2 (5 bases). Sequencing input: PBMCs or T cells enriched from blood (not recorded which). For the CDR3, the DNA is TGTGCCAGCAGCTTAAGACTACGCTTGGGGGAGCTGTTTTTT. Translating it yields CASSLRLRLGELFF.